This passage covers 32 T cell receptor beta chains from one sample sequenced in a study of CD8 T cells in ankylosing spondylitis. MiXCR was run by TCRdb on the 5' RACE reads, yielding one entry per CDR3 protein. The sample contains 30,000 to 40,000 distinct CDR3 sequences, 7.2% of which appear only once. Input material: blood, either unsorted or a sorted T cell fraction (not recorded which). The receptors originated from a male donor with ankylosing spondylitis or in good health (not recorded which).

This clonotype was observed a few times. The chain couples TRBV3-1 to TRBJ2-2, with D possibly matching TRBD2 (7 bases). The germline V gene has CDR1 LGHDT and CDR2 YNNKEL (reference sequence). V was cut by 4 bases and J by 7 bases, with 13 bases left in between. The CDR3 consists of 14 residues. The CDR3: CASSRSGGDGELFF. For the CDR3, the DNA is TGTGCCAGCAGCCGGTCGGGGGGCGACGGGGAGCTGTTTTTT.

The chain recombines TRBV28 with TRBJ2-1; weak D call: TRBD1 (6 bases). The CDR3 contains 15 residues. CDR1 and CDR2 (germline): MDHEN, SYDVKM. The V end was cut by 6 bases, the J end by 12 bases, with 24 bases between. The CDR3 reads CASSPLGDTSTGQFF. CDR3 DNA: TGTGCCAGCAGCCCCTTGGGGGACACTTCGACGGGGCAGTTCTTC.

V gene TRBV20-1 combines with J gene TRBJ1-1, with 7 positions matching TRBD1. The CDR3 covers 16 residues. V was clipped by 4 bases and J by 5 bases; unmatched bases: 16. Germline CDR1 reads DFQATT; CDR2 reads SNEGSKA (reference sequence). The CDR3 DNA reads TGCAGTGCTAAGCCTATAGTGACAGGGTTGAGGACTGAAGCTTTCTTT. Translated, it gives CSAKPIVTGLRTEAFF.

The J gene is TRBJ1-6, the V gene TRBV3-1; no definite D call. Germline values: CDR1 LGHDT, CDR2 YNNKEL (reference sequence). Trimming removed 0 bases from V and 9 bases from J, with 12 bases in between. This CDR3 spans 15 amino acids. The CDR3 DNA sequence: TGTGCCAGCAGCCAAGACGGTCTTTCGGGTTCACCCCTCCACTTT. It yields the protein CASSQDGLSGSPLHF.

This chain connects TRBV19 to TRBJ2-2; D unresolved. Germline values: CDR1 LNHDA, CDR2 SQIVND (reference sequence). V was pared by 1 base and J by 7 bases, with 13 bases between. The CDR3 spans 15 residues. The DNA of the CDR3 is TGTGCCAGTAGTATAGGCAAGGGCTTGAGCGGGGAGCTGTTTTTT. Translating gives CASSIGKGLSGELFF.

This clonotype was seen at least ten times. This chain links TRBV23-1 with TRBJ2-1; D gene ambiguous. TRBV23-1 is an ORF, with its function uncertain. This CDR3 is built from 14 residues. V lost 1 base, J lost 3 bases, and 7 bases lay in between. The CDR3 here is CASSQFSCYNEQFF. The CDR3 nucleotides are TGCGCCAGCAGTCAATTTAGCTGCTACAATGAGCAGTTCTTC.

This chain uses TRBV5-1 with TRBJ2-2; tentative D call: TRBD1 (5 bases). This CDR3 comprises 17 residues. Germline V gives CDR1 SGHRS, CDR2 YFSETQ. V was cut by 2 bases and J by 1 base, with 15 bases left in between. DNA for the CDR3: TGCGCCAGCAGCTTCGGTCAGGGTGTCAGGAACACCGGGGAGCTGTTTTTT. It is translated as CASSFGQGVRNTGELFF.

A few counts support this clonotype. CDR3 in amino acids: CATSRGDVADTQYF. CDR3 sequence (DNA): TGTGCCACCAGCAGAGGGGACGTGGCAGATACGCAGTATTTT. The chain links TRBV15 to TRBJ2-3, with D perhaps TRBD1 or TRBD2 (5 bases each). Germline loops: CDR1 LNHNV, CDR2 YYDKDF (reference sequence). V shed 1 base and J shed 4 bases, with 9 bases lying between them. The CDR3 totals 14 residues. The variable domain in full, with the rest retrieved from reference TRBV15 and TRBJ2-3, is DAMVIQNPRYQVTQFGKPVTLSCSQTLNHNVMYWYQQKSSQAPKLLFHYYDKDFNNEADTPDNFQSRRPNTSFCFLDIRSPGLGDTAMYLCATSRGDVADTQYFGPGTRLTVL.

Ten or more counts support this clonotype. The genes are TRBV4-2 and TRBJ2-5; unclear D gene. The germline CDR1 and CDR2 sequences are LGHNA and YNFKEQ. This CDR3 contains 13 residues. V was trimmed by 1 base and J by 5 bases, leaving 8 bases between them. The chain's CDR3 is CASSQVPWETQYF. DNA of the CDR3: TGTGCCAGCAGCCAAGTCCCGTGGGAGACCCAGTACTTC.

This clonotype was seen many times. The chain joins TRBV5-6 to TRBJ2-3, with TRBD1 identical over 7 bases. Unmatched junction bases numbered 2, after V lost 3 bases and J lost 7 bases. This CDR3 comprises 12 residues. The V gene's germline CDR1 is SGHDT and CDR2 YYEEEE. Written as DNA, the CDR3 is TGTGCCAGCAGCTCGGACAGGTATACGCAGTATTTT. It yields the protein CASSSDRYTQYF.

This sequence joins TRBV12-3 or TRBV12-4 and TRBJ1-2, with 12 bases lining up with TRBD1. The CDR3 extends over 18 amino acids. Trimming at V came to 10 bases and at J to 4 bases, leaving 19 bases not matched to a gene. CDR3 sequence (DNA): TGTGCCATCTGTCCTACCGGGACAGGGGGCCGTGAGAGCTATGGCTACACCTTC. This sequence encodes CAICPTGTGGRESYGYTF.

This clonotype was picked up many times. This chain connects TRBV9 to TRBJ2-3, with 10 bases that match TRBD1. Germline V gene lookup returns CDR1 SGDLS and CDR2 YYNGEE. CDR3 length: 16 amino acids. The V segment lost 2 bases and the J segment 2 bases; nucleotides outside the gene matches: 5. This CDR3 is CASSVGQGSTTDTQYF. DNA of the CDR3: TGTGCCAGCAGCGTGGGACAGGGGAGCACCACAGATACGCAGTATTTT. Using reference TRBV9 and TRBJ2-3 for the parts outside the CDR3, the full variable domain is DSGVTQTPKHLITATGQRVTLRCSPRSGDLSVYWYQQSLDQGLQFLIQYYNGEERAKGNILERFSAQQFPDLHSELNLSSLELGDSALYFCASSVGQGSTTDTQYFGPGTRLTVL.

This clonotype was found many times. The CDR3 here is CASSKPWTDTSSGNTIYF. In DNA form, the CDR3 reads TGTGCCAGCAGCAAACCCTGGACAGATACTAGCTCTGGAAACACCATATATTTT. The chain uses TRBV21-1 and TRBJ1-3; TRBD1, as called in the table, went unchecked against the DNA. TRBV21-1 is shown as a pseudogene. The CDR3 sequence is 18 residues long.

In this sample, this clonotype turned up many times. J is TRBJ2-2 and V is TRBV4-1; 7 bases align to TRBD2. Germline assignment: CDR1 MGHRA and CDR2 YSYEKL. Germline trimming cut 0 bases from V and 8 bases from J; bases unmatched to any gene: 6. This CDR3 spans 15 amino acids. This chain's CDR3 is CASSQENSGLGELFF. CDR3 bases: TGCGCCAGCAGCCAAGAGAATAGCGGGCTTGGGGAGCTGTTTTTT.

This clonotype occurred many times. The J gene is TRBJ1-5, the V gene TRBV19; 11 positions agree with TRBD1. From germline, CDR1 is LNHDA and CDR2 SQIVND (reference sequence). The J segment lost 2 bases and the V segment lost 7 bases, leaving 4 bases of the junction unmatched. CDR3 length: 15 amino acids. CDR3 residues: CASTRTGGGNQPQHF. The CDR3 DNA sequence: TGTGCCAGTACCCGGACAGGGGGCGGCAATCAGCCCCAGCATTTT.

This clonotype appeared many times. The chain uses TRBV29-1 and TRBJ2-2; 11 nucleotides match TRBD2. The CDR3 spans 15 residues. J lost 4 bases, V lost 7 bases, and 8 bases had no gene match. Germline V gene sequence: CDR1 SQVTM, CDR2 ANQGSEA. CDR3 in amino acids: CSAHGTSGPTGELFF. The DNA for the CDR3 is TGCAGCGCCCACGGGACTAGCGGTCCCACCGGGGAGCTGTTTTTT.

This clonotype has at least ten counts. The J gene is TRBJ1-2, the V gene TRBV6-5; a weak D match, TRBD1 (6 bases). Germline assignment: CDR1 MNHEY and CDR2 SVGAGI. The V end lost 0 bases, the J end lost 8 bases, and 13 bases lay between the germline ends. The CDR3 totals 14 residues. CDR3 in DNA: TGTGCCAGCAGTTACTCTTCGAGGGGGGAAGGCTACACCTTC. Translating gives CASSYSSRGEGYTF.

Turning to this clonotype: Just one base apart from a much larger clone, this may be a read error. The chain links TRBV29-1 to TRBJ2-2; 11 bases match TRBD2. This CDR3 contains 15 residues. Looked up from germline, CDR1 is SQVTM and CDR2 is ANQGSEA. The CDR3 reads CGVATSGVNTGELFF. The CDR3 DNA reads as TGCGGCGTTGCGACTAGCGGGGTGAACACCGGGGAGCTGTTTTTT.

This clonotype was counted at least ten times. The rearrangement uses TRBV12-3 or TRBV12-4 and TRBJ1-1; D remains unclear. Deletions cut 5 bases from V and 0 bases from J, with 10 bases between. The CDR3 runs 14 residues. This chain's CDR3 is CASSPLGMNTEAFF. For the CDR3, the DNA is TGTGCCAGCAGTCCTCTTGGCATGAACACTGAAGCTTTCTTT.

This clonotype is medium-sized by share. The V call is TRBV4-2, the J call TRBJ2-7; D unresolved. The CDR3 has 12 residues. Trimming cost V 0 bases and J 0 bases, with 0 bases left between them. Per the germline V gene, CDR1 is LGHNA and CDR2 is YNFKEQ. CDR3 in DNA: TGTGCCAGCAGCCAAGACTCCTACGAGCAGTACTTC. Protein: CASSQDSYEQYF.

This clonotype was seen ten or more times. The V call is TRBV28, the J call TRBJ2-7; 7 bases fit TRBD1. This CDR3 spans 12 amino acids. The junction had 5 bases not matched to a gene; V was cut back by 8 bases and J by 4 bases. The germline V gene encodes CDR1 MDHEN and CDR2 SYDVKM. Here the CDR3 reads CASLGQAYEQYF. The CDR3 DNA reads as TGTGCCAGCCTTGGACAGGCGTACGAGCAGTACTTC.

CDR3 sequence: CASSPTRGSGFTDTQYF. The CDR3 DNA follows: TGTGCCAGCTCACCAACGAGGGGCTCGGGGTTCACAGATACGCAGTATTTT. The chain combines TRBV18 with TRBJ2-3; D may correspond to TRBD1 or TRBD2 (5 bases each). This CDR3 region has 17 residues. Per germline, CDR1 KGHSH and CDR2 LQKENI. V lost 2 bases and J lost 2, with 17 bases in between.

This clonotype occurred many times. CDR3 nucleotides: TGCGCCAGCAGTCCAGGTGACGGGGAGCTGTTTTTT. It yields the protein CASSPGDGELFF. The gene calls are TRBV5-1 and TRBJ2-2, with unresolved D. The germline V and J ends were trimmed by 5 bases and 7 bases, with 9 bases remaining between them. The CDR3 is made up of 12 amino acids. Germline values: CDR1 SGHRS, CDR2 YFSETQ.

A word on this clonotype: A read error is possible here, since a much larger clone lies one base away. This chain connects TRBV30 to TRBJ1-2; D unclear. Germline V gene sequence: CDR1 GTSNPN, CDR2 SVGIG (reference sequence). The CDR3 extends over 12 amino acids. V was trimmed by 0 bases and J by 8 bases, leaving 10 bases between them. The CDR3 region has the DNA TGTGCCTGGAGTGTACTGCGAAGAGGCTACACCTTC. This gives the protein CAWSVLRRGYTF.

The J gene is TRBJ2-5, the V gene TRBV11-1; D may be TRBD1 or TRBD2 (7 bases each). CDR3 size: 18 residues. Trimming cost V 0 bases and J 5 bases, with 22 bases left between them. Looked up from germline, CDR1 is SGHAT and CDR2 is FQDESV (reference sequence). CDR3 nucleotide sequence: TGTGCCAGCAGCTTAGCGGCCCCAGGGGGAGCGGGACGGGAGACCCAGTACTTC. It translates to CASSLAAPGGAGRETQYF.

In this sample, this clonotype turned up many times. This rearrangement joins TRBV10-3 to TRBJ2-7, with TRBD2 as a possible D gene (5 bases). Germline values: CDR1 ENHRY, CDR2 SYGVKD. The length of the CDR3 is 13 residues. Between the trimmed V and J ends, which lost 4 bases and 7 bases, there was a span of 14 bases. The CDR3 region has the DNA TGTGCCATCAGTGTACGGGATGATGGGGAGCAGTACTTC. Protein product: CAISVRDDGEQYF.

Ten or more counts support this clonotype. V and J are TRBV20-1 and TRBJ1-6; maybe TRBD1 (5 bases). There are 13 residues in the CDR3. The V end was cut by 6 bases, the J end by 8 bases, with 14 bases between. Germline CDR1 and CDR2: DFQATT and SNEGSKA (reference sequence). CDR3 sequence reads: CSAEGPPDSPLHF. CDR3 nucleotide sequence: TGCAGTGCCGAGGGGCCCCCGGATTCACCCCTCCACTTT.

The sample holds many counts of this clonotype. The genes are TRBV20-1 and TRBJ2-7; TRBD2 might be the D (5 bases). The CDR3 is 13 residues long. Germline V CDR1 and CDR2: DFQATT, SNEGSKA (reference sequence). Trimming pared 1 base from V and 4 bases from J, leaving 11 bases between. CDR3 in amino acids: CSARVDPGYEQYF. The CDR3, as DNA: TGCAGTGCTAGAGTTGATCCGGGGTACGAGCAGTACTTC.

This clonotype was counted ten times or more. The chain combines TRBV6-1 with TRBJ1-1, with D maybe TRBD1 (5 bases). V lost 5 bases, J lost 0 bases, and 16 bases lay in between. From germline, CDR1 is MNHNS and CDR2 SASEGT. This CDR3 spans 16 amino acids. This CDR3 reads CASSRLGGTVNTEAFF. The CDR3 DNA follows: TGTGCCAGCAGTCGCCTCGGGGGGACGGTGAACACTGAAGCTTTCTTT.

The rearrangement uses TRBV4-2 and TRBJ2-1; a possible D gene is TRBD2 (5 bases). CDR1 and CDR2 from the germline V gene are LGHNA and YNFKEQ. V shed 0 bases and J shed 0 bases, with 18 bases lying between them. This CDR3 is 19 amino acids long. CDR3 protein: CASSQEFVSGGSSYNEQFF. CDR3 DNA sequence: TGTGCCAGCAGCCAAGAGTTTGTTTCCGGTGGGAGCTCCTACAATGAGCAGTTCTTC.

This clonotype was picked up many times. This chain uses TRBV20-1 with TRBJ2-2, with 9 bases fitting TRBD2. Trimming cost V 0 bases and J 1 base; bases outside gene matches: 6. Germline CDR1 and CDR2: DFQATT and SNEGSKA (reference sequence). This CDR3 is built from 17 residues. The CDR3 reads CSARDGVLAGNTGELFF. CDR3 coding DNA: TGCAGTGCTAGAGATGGGGTACTAGCGGGGAACACCGGGGAGCTGTTTTTT.

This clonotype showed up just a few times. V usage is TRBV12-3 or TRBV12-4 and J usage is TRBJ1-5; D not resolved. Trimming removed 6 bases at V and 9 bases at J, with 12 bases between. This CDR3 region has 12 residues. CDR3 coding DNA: TGTGCCAGCAGCGGACCGATGGGGCCCCAGCATTTT. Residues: CASSGPMGPQHF.